This TCR beta chain was observed in a study of T cells in Graves' hyperthyroidism and ophthalmopathy. General observations from the study: Among thyroid clonotypes expanded above 0.001, most also appeared in blood.

The cohort's ophthalmopathy patients, a group with duration under 3 months, had a Clinical Activity Score of at least 3 and a NOSPECS grade of at least 4. Thyroid ultrasound, orbital computed tomography, clinical symptoms, and serum thyroxine and TRAb underpinned diagnoses. Amplified TCR beta CDR3 regions came from RNA transcripts. Using the HTBI primer set, a first-round RT-PCR was run on the TCR CDR3. TCRdb used MiXCR to reprocess the multiplex PCR reads, holding one entry per CDR3 protein. The sample gives hundreds of thousands of distinct CDR3 sequences, 17% of which show up once; about 16% is in the top ten. Germline lookup yields CDR1 LGHNA and CDR2 YSLEER. CDR3 length: 16 amino acids. The V end was cut by 2 bases, the J end by 2 bases, with 14 bases between. The sample holds a few counts of this clonotype. The target antigen is unknown.

Specimen: blood. This chain uses TRBV4-3 with TRBJ2-3; no clear D. The receptor was isolated from a woman aged 18-29 years with Graves' ophthalmopathy. DNA for the CDR3: TGCGCCAGCAGCCAAATGAAACTATCTAACACAGATACGCAGTATTTT. Protein: CASSQMKLSNTDTQYF.